In its sample, the clone carrying this TCR beta chain was seen many times. Deletions cut 4 bases from V and 4 bases from J, with 13 bases between. The CDR3 has 14 residues. Per germline, CDR1 GTSNPN and CDR2 SVGIG (reference sequence). The investigators amplified TCR beta CDR3 regions from RNA transcripts. The TCR CDR3 was amplified in a first-round RT-PCR using the HTBI primer set. TCRdb reprocessed the multiplex PCR reads via MiXCR and lists one record per CDR3 protein. The sample holds under 500,000 distinct CDR3 sequences, roughly 13% seen once. The data stem from a study of T cells in Graves' hyperthyroidism and ophthalmopathy.

The specimen sequenced was blood. The TCR comes from a man in his fifties or sixties with Graves' ophthalmopathy. V and J are TRBV30 and TRBJ2-2; D unclear. The DNA for the CDR3 is TGTGCCTGGACAATAGGGCCTCCCACCGGGGAGCTGTTTTTT. This codes for CAWTIGPPTGELFF.